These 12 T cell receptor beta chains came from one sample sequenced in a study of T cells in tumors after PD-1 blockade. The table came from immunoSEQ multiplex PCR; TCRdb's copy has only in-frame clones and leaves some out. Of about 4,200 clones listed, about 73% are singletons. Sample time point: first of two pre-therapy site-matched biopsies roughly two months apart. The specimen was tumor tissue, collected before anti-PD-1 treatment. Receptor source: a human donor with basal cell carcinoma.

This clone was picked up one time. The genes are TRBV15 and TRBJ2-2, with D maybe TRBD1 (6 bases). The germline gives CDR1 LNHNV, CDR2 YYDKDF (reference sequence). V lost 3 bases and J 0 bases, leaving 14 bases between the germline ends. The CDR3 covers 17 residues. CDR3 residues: CATSSPKGGSNTGELFF. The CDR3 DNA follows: TGTGCCACCAGCAGTCCTAAAGGGGGTTCGAACACCGGGGAGCTGTTTTTT.

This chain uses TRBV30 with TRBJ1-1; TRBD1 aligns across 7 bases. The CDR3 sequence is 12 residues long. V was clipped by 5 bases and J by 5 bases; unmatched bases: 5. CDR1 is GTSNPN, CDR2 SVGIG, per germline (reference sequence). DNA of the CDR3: TGTGCCTGGGCGACAGGGATTACTGAAGCTTTCTTT. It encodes CAWATGITEAFF.

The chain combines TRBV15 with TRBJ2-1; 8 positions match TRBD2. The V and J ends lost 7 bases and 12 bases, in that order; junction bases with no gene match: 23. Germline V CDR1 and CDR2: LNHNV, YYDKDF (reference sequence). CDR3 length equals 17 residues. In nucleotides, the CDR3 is TGTGCCACCAACCCCATGGGGGGAGCGGGGGTGAGCGGTAGGCAGTTCTTC. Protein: CATNPMGGAGVSGRQFF.

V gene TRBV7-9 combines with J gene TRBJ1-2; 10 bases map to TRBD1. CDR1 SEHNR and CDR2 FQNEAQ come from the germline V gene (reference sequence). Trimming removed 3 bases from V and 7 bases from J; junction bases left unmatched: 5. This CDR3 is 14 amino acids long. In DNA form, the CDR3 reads TGTGCCAGCAGCTTTGACAGGGGGCTGTCTGGCTACACCTTC. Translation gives CASSFDRGLSGYTF.

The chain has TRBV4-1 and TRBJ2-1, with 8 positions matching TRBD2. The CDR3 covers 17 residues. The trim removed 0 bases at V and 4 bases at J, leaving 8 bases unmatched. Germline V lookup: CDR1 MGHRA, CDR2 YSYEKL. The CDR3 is CASSQDVGGAPYNEQFF. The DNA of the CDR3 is TGCGCCAGCAGCCAAGATGTCGGGGGGGCCCCTTACAATGAGCAGTTCTTC.

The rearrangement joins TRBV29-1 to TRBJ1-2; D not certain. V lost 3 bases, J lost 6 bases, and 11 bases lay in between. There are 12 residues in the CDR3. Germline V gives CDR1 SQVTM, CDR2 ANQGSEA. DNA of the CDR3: TGCAGCGTTGACTCCAGTCGAGATGGCTACACCTTC. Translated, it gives CSVDSSRDGYTF. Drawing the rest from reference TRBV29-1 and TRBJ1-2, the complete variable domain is SAVISQKPSRDICQRGTSLTIQCQVDSQVTMMFWYRQQPGQSLTLIATANQGSEATYESGFVIDKFPISRPNLTFSTLTVSNMSPEDSSIYLCSVDSSRDGYTFGSGTRLTVV.

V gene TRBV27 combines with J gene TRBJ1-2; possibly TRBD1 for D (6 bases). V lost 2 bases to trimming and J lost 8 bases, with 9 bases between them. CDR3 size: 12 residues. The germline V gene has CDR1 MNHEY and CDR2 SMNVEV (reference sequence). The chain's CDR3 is CASSLTGQGYTF. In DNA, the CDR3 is TGTGCCAGCAGTTTAACAGGGCAAGGCTACACCTTC.

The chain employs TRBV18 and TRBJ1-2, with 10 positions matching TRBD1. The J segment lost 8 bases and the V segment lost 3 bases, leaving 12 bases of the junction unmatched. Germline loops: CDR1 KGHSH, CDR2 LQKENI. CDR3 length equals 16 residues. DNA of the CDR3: TGTGCCAGCTCACCGAAGGGACAGGGGAAGCTAGGCGGCTACACCTTC. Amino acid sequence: CASSPKGQGKLGGYTF.

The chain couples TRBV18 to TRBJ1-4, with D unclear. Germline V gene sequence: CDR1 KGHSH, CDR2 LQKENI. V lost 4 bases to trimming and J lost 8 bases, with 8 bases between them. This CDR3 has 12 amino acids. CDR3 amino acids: CASSQGAEKLFF. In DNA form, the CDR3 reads TGTGCCAGCTCACAAGGAGCCGAAAAACTGTTTTTT.

The CDR3 region has the DNA TGTGCCACCAGCAGAGTTACAGGGGGCGAGGGATATGGCTACACCTTC. The encoded protein is CATSRVTGGEGYGYTF. The rearrangement joins TRBV15 to TRBJ1-2, with 9 bases that match TRBD1. The V gene's germline CDR1 is LNHNV and CDR2 YYDKDF (reference sequence). V gave up 1 base and J gave up 5 bases; unmatched junction bases: 8. The CDR3 covers 16 residues.

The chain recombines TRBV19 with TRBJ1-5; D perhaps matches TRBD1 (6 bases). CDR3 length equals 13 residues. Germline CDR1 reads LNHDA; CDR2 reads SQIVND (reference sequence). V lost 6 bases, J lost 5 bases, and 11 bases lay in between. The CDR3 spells CASRHQGYQPQHF. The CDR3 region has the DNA TGTGCCAGTAGACACCAGGGGTATCAGCCCCAGCATTTT.

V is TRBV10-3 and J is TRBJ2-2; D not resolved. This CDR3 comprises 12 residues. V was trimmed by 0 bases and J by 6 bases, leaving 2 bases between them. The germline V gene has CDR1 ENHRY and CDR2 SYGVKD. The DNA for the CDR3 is TGTGCCATCAGTGAGTCTGCCGGGGAGCTGTTTTTT. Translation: CAISESAGELFF.